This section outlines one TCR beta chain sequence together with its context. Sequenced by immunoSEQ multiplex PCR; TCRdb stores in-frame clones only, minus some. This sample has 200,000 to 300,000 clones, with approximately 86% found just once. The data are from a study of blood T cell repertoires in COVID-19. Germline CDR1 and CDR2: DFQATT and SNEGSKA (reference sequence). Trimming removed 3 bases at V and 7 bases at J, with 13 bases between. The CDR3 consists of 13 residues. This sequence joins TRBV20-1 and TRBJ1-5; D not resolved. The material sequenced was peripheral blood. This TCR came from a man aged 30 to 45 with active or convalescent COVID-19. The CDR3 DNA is TGCAGTGCTAGTTCGGGGATGGTACAGCCCCAGCATTTT. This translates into CSASSGMVQPQHF.